Listed here are 12 T cell receptor beta chains from one sample, sequenced in a study of shared clonotypes between healthy human individuals. Profiling relied on immunoSEQ multiplex PCR, and the TCRdb table lists in-frame clones only, not all of them. The table records 2 million or so clones, about 95% of them present only once. Sequencing used naive CD4+ T cells sorted from blood. Subset indicated: CD45RA+ positively selected. The receptors were gathered from a young man in good health.

The V gene is TRBV4-1, the J gene TRBJ1-6; D is undetermined. This CDR3 contains 15 residues. CDR1 is MGHRA and CDR2 is YSYEKL in the germline V gene. Trimming shortened V by 0 bases and J by 6 bases, and 9 bases separated the two germline ends. The CDR3 DNA reads as TGCGCCAGCAGCCAAGAAGTACCGACTAATTCACCCCTCCACTTT. Protein product: CASSQEVPTNSPLHF.

This rearrangement joins TRBV6-1 to TRBJ1-5; D gene uncertain. CDR3 length: 15 amino acids. The germline gives CDR1 MNHNS, CDR2 SASEGT. Trimming left V 1 base short and J 4 bases short, with 11 bases between. CDR3 sequence: CASSEVQLPNQPQHF. In DNA form, the CDR3 reads TGTGCCAGCAGTGAAGTACAGCTGCCTAATCAGCCCCAGCATTTT.

The rearrangement joins TRBV6-5 to TRBJ1-2, with 8 bases aligning to TRBD1. Looked up from germline, CDR1 is MNHEY and CDR2 is SVGAGI. V lost 6 bases to trimming and J lost 6 bases; unmatched junction nucleotides: 9. This CDR3 region has 14 residues. CDR3 residues: CASRRTQGGDGYTF. The CDR3 DNA reads TGTGCCAGCAGACGCACACAGGGGGGAGATGGCTACACCTTC.

The chain uses TRBV18 and TRBJ2-2; no reliable D call. Germline loops: CDR1 KGHSH, CDR2 LQKENI. V was pared by 4 bases and J by 4 bases, with 10 bases between. The CDR3 is made up of 14 amino acids. CDR3 region: CASSRSSSTGELFF. The CDR3 DNA reads TGTGCCAGCTCACGATCAAGCAGCACCGGGGAGCTGTTTTTT.

This chain connects TRBV5-1 to TRBJ2-1, with 8 nucleotides matching TRBD1. The J segment lost 3 bases and the V segment lost 5 bases, leaving 4 bases of the junction unmatched. CDR1 is SGHRS and CDR2 is YFSETQ in the germline V gene. CDR3 length: 14 amino acids. Here the CDR3 reads CASREGQVYNEQFF. The DNA for the CDR3 is TGCGCCAGCAGGGAGGGACAGGTCTACAATGAGCAGTTCTTC.

The J gene is TRBJ2-2, the V gene TRBV28; no firm D call. Germline V CDR1 and CDR2: MDHEN, SYDVKM. The germline V and J ends were trimmed by 6 bases and 7 bases, with 18 bases remaining between them. The CDR3 has 15 amino acids. This chain's CDR3 is CASSKPGPRDGELFF. The CDR3 DNA follows: TGTGCCAGCAGCAAACCGGGCCCCCGTGACGGGGAGCTGTTTTTT.

This chain uses TRBV18 with TRBJ1-5, with TRBD1 matching over 8 bases. Trimming took 4 bases from V and 1 from J; bases not matched to a gene: 3. This CDR3 has 15 amino acids. Germline CDR1 is KGHSH and CDR2 is LQKENI. Written as DNA, the CDR3 is TGTGCCAGCTCACGTCAGGGGGCGAGCAATCAGCCCCAGCATTTT. Amino acids: CASSRQGASNQPQHF.

V is TRBV10-2 and J is TRBJ1-2, with 8 bases aligning to TRBD1. The CDR3 is 14 amino acids. Germline values: CDR1 WSHSY, CDR2 SAAADI. V lost 6 bases and J lost 1; bases outside the gene matches: 4. The DNA for the CDR3 is TGCGCCAGCAGCACCACAGGGGGTAACTATGGCTACACCTTC. Its translation is CASSTTGGNYGYTF.

This clone was recorded only once. This sequence joins TRBV21-1 and TRBJ2-1; TRBD2, as called in the table, went unchecked against the DNA. TRBV21-1 corresponds to a pseudogene. The CDR3 runs to 17 residues. The CDR3 DNA sequence: TGTGCCAGCAGCAAACGGGGGTCCCGGGGCAACTACAATGAGCAGTTCTTC. It codes for CASSKRGSRGNYNEQFF.

The genes are TRBV19 and TRBJ2-1; D unclear. Germline V CDR1 and CDR2: LNHDA, SQIVND (reference sequence). The CDR3 spans 14 residues. The V end lost 6 bases, the J end lost 1 base, and 10 bases lay between the germline ends. For the CDR3, the DNA is TGTGCCAGTAGCCAAGGGATATCCTACAATGAGCAGTTCTTC. This codes for CASSQGISYNEQFF.

This clone came up a few times. This same CDR3 is encoded by further DNA sequences in the sample. This chain joins TRBV6-5 and TRBJ1-1; perhaps TRBD1 as D (6 bases). Looked up from germline, CDR1 is MNHEY and CDR2 is SVGAGI. V gave up 2 bases and J gave up 0 bases, with 7 bases separating them. The CDR3 runs 14 residues. Here the CDR3 reads CASSYGQMNTEAFF. The CDR3 DNA reads as TGTGCCAGCAGTTACGGACAGATGAACACTGAAGCTTTCTTT.

This clone has a single count. The sample has other DNA sequences that encode this CDR3 too. V gene TRBV9 combines with J gene TRBJ2-7; the D is unclear. This CDR3 contains 11 residues. Germline V gene lookup returns CDR1 SGDLS and CDR2 YYNGEE. The V gene lost 2 bases and the J gene lost 1 base, with 1 base spanning the gap. CDR3 sequence (DNA): TGTGCCAGCAGCGTTTCCTACGAGCAGTACTTC. It yields the protein CASSVSYEQYF.